The T cell receptor (beta chain) described here comes from a study of cytomegalovirus exposure and HLA in healthy donors. It was with 60 Vbeta and 13 Jbeta primers that the PCR ran. Data came from immunoSEQ multiplex PCR; TCRdb stores just in-frame clones and leaves some out. The sample lists approximately 150,000 clones, roughly four fifths seen once, with 1.5% to 2.5% in the top ten. Notes on this clone: The antigen remains undetermined.

Broader study findings: Later genetic work tied a missense DCLRE1C variant to beta-chain V and J trimming.

V lost 0 bases to trimming and J lost 3 bases; unmatched junction nucleotides: 13. Per germline, CDR1 SNHLY and CDR2 FYNNEI. CDR3 length equals 19 residues. The source of this sequence is a woman between 35 and 50 years old in good health and CMV-seronegative. The specimen sequenced was PBMCs. J is TRBJ2-2 and V is TRBV2; 7 bases map to TRBD1. CDR3: CASSEASKGAGAYTGELFF. For the CDR3, the DNA is TGTGCCAGCAGTGAAGCTTCTAAGGGGGCTGGCGCTTACACCGGGGAGCTGTTTTTT. Complete variable domain (other parts from reference TRBV2 and TRBJ2-2): EPEVTQTPSHQVTQMGQEVILRCVPISNHLYFYWYRQILGQKVEFLVSFYNNEISEKSEIFDDQFSVERPDGSNFTLKIRSTKLEDSAMYFCASSEASKGAGAYTGELFFGEGSRLTVL.